This TCR beta chain was captured in a study of blood T cells in healthy people across ages. Study-wide context: The capture of about one barcoded beta molecule per two T cells was achieved by template switching. Study-wide results and caveats: It was held that the diversity estimates obtained from one million T cells were underestimates.

V lost 5 bases, J lost 0 bases, and 11 bases lay in between. Germline V gene lookup returns CDR1 MNHEY and CDR2 SVGEGT. This CDR3 contains 16 residues. In the case of this clonotype: Antigen: not known.

Together with a sample-barcoded 5' primer, a J-beta primer mix was included in a second PCR lasting roughly 6 to 12 cycles. MiXCR was run by TCRdb on the 5' RACE reads, yielding one entry per CDR3 protein. The profile shows roughly 2 million distinct CDR3 sequences, around half of them singletons. The sample comprised blood. The source is a woman aged 40-49 years in good health. The chain recombines TRBV6-2 or TRBV6-3 with TRBJ2-6; D is undetermined. This CDR3 is CASSRDGTSGANVLTF. The CDR3 DNA reads TGTGCCAGCAGTCGTGACGGAACCTCTGGGGCCAACGTCCTGACTTTC.